This is a list of T cell receptor beta chains from one sample in a study of blood T cell repertoires in COVID-19. Repertoires were generated with immunoSEQ multiplex PCR, while TCRdb's copy carries only in-frame clones and drops some. The data show about 270,000 clones, with roughly four fifths seen just once and roughly 10% held by the top ten. Sequenced: peripheral blood. These receptors came from a woman in her 50s who had recovered from COVID-19. CDR3s include the opening cysteine and the closing phenylalanine or tryptophan. D genes are given only for firm matches. For some rows the clone size is stated as once, few or many, or as a class when expanded; others skip it.

d_gene	v_gene	abundance	j_gene	CDR3nt	CDR3aa
TRBD1	TRBV7-3	-	TRBJ2-5	TGTGCCAGCAGCCCCGGACAGGGGGCGGGAACCCAGTACTTC	CASSPGQGAGTQYF
TRBD1	TRBV19	-	TRBJ2-7	TGTGCCAGTAGCCCGCGCGGGACAGGGTACGAGCAGTACTTC	CASSPRGTGYEQYF
-	TRBV5-1	-	TRBJ2-1	TGCGCCAGCAGCTTGGTTACGGAGTCCTACAATGAGCAGTTCTTC	CASSLVTESYNEQFF
-	TRBV7-3	-	TRBJ2-2	TGTGCCAGCAGCGACCGGGGAACCAACACCGGGGAGCTGTTTTTT	CASSDRGTNTGELFF
TRBD1	TRBV28	-	TRBJ1-1	TGTGCCAGCAGCCGGGGACAGGGAGTCACTGAAGCTTTCTTT	CASSRGQGVTEAFF
TRBD1	TRBV2	-	TRBJ1-2	TGTGCCAGCTTTTACCGGGACAGGGGTGTTGACTATGGCTACACCTTC	CASFYRDRGVDYGYTF
-	TRBV6-5	-	TRBJ1-5	TGTGCCAGCCGACAGGCTTGGGATCAGCCCCAGCATTTT	CASRQAWDQPQHF
TRBD2	TRBV28	-	TRBJ2-3	TGTGCCAGCAGTTGGAGCGGGATCACAGATACGCAGTATTTT	CASSWSGITDTQYF
-	TRBV19	-	TRBJ1-1	TGTGCCAGTAGCCAACAGGCGCAGAACACTGAAGCTTTCTTT	CASSQQAQNTEAFF
-	TRBV7-2	-	TRBJ1-5	TGTGCCAGCAGCTTAGACGGTCAGCCCCAGCATTTT	CASSLDGQPQHF
-	TRBV9	once	TRBJ2-1	TGTGCCAGCAGACCAGGAGGGGGCGCAGCTTCCTACAATGAGCAGTTCTTC	CASRPGGGAASYNEQFF
TRBD1	TRBV6-1	-	TRBJ2-7	TGTGCCAGCAGTGAAGCGCTGGGACAGGGACATAACGAGCAGTACTTC	CASSEALGQGHNEQYF
TRBD1	TRBV6-4	-	TRBJ2-2	TGTGCCAGCAGTGACGGACAGGCCCCCACAGGGGAGCTGTTTTTT	CASSDGQAPTGELFF
TRBD2	TRBV7-8	few	TRBJ2-3	TGTGCCAGCAGCTCCCGGGGGGGGTCGGGTACAGATACGCAGTATTTT	CASSSRGGSGTDTQYF
-	TRBV27	-	TRBJ1-5	TGTGCCAGCAGTTCCGGGACATCAAGCAATCAGCCCCAGCATTTT	CASSSGTSSNQPQHF
TRBD1	TRBV28	-	TRBJ1-2	TGTGCCAGCAGTCCCGGGGATGACAGGGCGTATGGCTACACCTTC	CASSPGDDRAYGYTF
TRBD1	TRBV7-9	-	TRBJ1-2	TGTGCCAGCAGCCTCCAGACAGGGTCAGTGGATGGCTACACCTTC	CASSLQTGSVDGYTF
-	TRBV4-3	once	TRBJ2-2	TGCGCCAGCAGCCAAGCTAGCGAAGGGCCCGGGGAGCTGTTTTTT	CASSQASEGPGELFF
TRBD2	TRBV10-3	once	TRBJ2-7	TGTGCCATCAGCCGCGGGACTAGCGGGGGGGCCTACGAGCAGTACTTC	CAISRGTSGGAYEQYF
-	TRBV18	-	TRBJ1-3	TGTGCCAGCTCACCTTCCACGCCTAGTGCTGGAAACACCATATATTTT	CASSPSTPSAGNTIYF
TRBD1	TRBV29-1	-	TRBJ1-1	TGCAGCGTTGAGGAAACAGGGGGTACTGAAGCTTTCTTT	CSVEETGGTEAFF
-	TRBV18	-	TRBJ2-7	TGTGCCAGCTCCACGTCGGGGATGCGCGAGCAGTACTTC	CASSTSGMREQYF
TRBD2	TRBV7-3	-	TRBJ2-1	TGTGCCAGCAGCTTGGCTAGCGGAAGCTCCTACAATGAGCAGTTCTTC	CASSLASGSSYNEQFF
-	TRBV7-2	-	TRBJ2-5	TGTGCCAGCAGCTCTATTAGCGGCCAAGAGACCCAGTACTTC	CASSSISGQETQYF
TRBD1	TRBV6-2/TRBV6-3	-	TRBJ2-2	TGTGCCAGCAGTTTCCCGGGACAGGGGGCGCGTCGGACCGGGGAGCTGTTTTTT	CASSFPGQGARRTGELFF
-	TRBV5-4	-	TRBJ1-3	TGTGCCAGCAGCTTGGATCGCTACTCTGGAAACACCATATATTTT	CASSLDRYSGNTIYF
-	TRBV7-6	few	TRBJ1-1	TGTGCCAGCAGCTTACAGAACACTGAAGCTTTCTTT	CASSLQNTEAFF
-	TRBV6-5	once	TRBJ1-2	TGTGCCAGCATCCGCCTCCAGGGGTTCGCTGACGGCTACACCTTC	CASIRLQGFADGYTF
-	TRBV6-1	-	TRBJ2-7	TGTGCCAGCAGTGAAGCCACTAAACTCCAGTACTTC	CASSEATKLQYF
-	TRBV6-1	-	TRBJ2-1	TGTGCCAGCAGTGAAACCCCCCGGGGTGAGCAGTTCTTC	CASSETPRGEQFF
-	TRBV6-2/TRBV6-3	-	TRBJ2-3	TGTGCCAGCAGTTTAAGCCGCACAGATACGCAGTATTTT	CASSLSRTDTQYF
TRBD1	TRBV27	-	TRBJ2-7	TGTGCCAGCAGTTCCCTGGGACAGGTCTACGAGCAGTACTTC	CASSSLGQVYEQYF
-	TRBV9	few	TRBJ2-1	TGTGCCAGCAGCAATGGACAGACTTCCTCCTACAATGAGCAGTTCTTC	CASSNGQTSSYNEQFF
-	TRBV19	few	TRBJ2-3	TGTGCCAGTAGTATGACATGGGCCACAGATACGCAGTATTTT	CASSMTWATDTQYF
-	TRBV7-2	-	TRBJ1-1	TGTGCCAGCAGCTTCCGGATGGGGGGCACTGAAGCTTTCTTT	CASSFRMGGTEAFF
-	TRBV7-3	-	TRBJ2-3	TGTGCCAGCAGTTCCGGTGTCGCCGGAGGTACGCAGTATTTT	CASSSGVAGGTQYF
TRBD1	TRBV18	-	TRBJ1-1	TGTGCCAGCTCTCGAACAGGGGTCGACACTGAAGCTTTCTTT	CASSRTGVDTEAFF
-	TRBV19	-	TRBJ2-5	TGTGCCAGTAGTATAATATATTCGGACAGTGAAGAAGAGACCCAGTACTTC	CASSIIYSDSEEETQYF
-	TRBV7-2	-	TRBJ2-7	TGTGCCAGCAGCCCGGCTCCTTATGCCTCACGACAGAGCTCCTACGAGCAGTACTTC	CASSPAPYASRQSSYEQYF
TRBD1	TRBV6-5	-	TRBJ1-2	TGTGCCAGCAGTTACGAAACAGGGGTGGCTGGCTACACCTTC	CASSYETGVAGYTF
-	TRBV13	-	TRBJ2-7	TGTGCCAGCAGCTTACAGGGATGGTACGAGCAGTACTTC	CASSLQGWYEQYF
TRBD2	TRBV27	few	TRBJ2-7	TGTGCCAGCAGTTTAAGAGCGGGACTCGAGCAGTACTTC	CASSLRAGLEQYF
-	TRBV19	-	TRBJ1-2	TGTGCCAGTACAACAGGGAAGGGCGTTTTAGGTGGCTACACCTTC	CASTTGKGVLGGYTF
-	TRBV21-1	few	TRBJ1-1	TGTGCCAGCAGCAAGGGACAGGGGTGGACTGAAGCTTTCTTT	CASSKGQGWTEAFF
-	TRBV9	-	TRBJ1-4	TGTGCCAGCAGCGTAGGATCAGGGGTTGAAAAACTGTTTTTT	CASSVGSGVEKLFF
-	TRBV6-5	-	TRBJ1-5	TGTGCCAGCAGTTACAACATCTTCGAACAGCCCCAGCATTTT	CASSYNIFEQPQHF
-	TRBV6-9	few	TRBJ2-1	TGTGCGGGGGGGCCCGTGCATGAGCAGTTCTTC	CAGGPVHEQFF
-	TRBV21-1	-	TRBJ2-5	TGTGCCAGCAGCAAACCTGTCGACGGGCGGGAAGAGACCCAGTACTTC	CASSKPVDGREETQYF
-	TRBV19	-	TRBJ1-4	TGTGCCAGCTCCAACCCAGGATGGGAGAAGGAAAAACTGTTTTTT	CASSNPGWEKEKLFF
TRBD2	TRBV7-3	-	TRBJ2-3	TGTGCCAGCAGCCAAGTGGGGGGAGGGCCGCCAGATACGCAGTATTTT	CASSQVGGGPPDTQYF
-	TRBV11-1	-	TRBJ2-5	TGTGCCAGCAGCTTAGGGAGGTTCCAAGAGACCCAGTACTTC	CASSLGRFQETQYF
TRBD1	TRBV7-3	-	TRBJ2-3	TGTGCCAGCAGCCAGGACAGGGCAGATACGCAGTATTTT	CASSQDRADTQYF
TRBD2	TRBV20-1	-	TRBJ2-5	TGCAGTGCTAGTTCGACGGGAGGGCCCCTGGGGGAGACCCAGTACTTC	CSASSTGGPLGETQYF